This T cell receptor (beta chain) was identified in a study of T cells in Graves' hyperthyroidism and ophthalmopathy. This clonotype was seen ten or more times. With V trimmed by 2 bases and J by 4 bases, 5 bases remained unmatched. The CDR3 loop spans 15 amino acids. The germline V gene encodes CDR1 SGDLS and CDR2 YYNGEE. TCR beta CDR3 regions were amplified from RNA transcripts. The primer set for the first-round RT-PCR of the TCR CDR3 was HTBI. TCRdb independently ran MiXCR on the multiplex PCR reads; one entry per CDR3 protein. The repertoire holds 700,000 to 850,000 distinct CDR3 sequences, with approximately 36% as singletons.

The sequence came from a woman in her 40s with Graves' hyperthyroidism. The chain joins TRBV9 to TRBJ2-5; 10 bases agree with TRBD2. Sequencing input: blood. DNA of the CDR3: TGTGCCAGCAGCGTGAGCGGGGGGGCAAGAGAGACCCAGTACTTC. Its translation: CASSVSGGARETQYF.